This TCR beta chain is drawn from a study of CD8+CD57+ T cells in acquired aplastic anemia. Notes on the study in general: Comparison of patients with controls identified roughly 30 shared CD8+ CDR3 sequences.

Germline-derived CDR1 and CDR2 are ENHRY and SYGVKD. This CDR3 spans 15 amino acids. Trimming at V came to 3 bases and at J to 5 bases, leaving 5 bases not matched to a gene. This clonotype was detected ten times or more. What it binds is unknown. Researchers used genomic DNA as the template to profile TCR beta VDJ and CDR3. TCRdb re-analysed the reads in MiXCR, keeping a single row per CDR3 protein. The table records roughly 280,000 distinct CDR3 sequences, 56% of them present only once. Patients selected for sequencing had displayed CD8+CD57+ cell expansion by flow cytometry. The chain has TRBV10-3 and TRBJ2-2; 8 bases line up with TRBD2. This receptor was obtained from a human donor with aplastic anemia. Sequenced: sorted CD4+, CD8+, or CD8+CD57+ T cells (not recorded which) from PBMCs. This chain's CDR3 is CAISDTGRGTGELFF. The CDR3, as DNA: TGTGCCATCAGTGATACCGGGAGGGGGACCGGGGAGCTGTTTTTT.